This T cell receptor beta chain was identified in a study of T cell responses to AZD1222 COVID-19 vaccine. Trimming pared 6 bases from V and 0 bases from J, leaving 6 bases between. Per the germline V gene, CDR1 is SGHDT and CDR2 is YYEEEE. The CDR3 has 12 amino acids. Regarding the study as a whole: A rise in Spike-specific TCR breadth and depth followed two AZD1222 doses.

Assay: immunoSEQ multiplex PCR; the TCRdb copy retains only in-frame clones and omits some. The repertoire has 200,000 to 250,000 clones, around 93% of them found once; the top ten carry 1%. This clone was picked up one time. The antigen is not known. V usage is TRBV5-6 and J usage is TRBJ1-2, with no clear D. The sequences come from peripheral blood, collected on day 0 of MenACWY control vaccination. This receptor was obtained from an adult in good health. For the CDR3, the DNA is TGTGCCAGCACCGAAACTAACTATGGCTACACCTTC. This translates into CASTETNYGYTF. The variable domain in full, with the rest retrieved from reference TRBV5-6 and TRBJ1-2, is DAGVTQSPTHLIKTRGQQVTLRCSPKSGHDTVSWYQQALGQGPQFIFQYYEEEERQRGNFPDRFSGHQFPNYSSELNVNALLLGDSALYLCASTETNYGYTFGSGTRLTVV.